These T cell receptor beta chains were read from a single sample in a study of OX40 agonist ivuxolimab in advanced cancers. Produced via immunoSEQ multiplex PCR; TCRdb's table is partial and in-frame only. Of more than 45,000 clones listed, 70% to 90% are singletons. The source was CD4+ or CD8+ T cells sorted from blood, collected in a trial of the OX40 agonist ivuxolimab. All receptors derive from an adult with an advanced solid tumor such as melanoma, head and neck, liver or kidney cancer. Each CDR3 is given with its conserved first and last residue. The D gene is left open where the match is weak. For some rows the clone size is stated as once, few or many, or as a class when expanded; others skip it.

CDR3aa,CDR3nt,v_gene,d_gene,j_gene,abundance
CASSRFRQPNSPLHF,TGTGCCAGCAGCCGGTTTAGACAGCCCAATTCACCCCTCCACTTT,TRBV6-5,NA,TRBJ1-6,NA
CASSASWGAEAFF,TGTGCCAGCAGTGCCAGTTGGGGGGCTGAAGCTTTCTTT,TRBV6-4,NA,TRBJ1-1,NA
CASRKTQYSNQPQHF,TGTGCCAGCAGAAAAACACAATATAGCAATCAGCCCCAGCATTTT,TRBV6-5,NA,TRBJ1-5,NA
CASRDGVSTQYF,TGTGCCAGCAGAGATGGGGTTTCTACGCAGTATTTT,TRBV6-5,NA,TRBJ2-3,NA
CASRLTELDSVYTF,TGTGCCAGCAGATTGACAGAACTAGATTCGGTCTACACCTTC,TRBV28,NA,TRBJ1-2,few
CASSSNRGLNEGTQYF,TGTGCCAGCAGTTCAAATCGGGGTCTAAATGAGGGGACCCAGTACTTC,TRBV21-1,NA,TRBJ2-5,NA
CASSPGTTNYGYTF,TGTGCCAGCAGCCCCGGGACGACTAACTATGGCTACACCTTC,TRBV27,NA,TRBJ1-2,NA
CASGQSYEQYF,TGTGCCAGCGGCCAGAGTTACGAGCAGTACTTC,TRBV6-8,NA,TRBJ2-7,NA
CASTLVNNSPLHF,TGTGCCAGCACCTTGGTGAATAATTCACCCCTCCACTTT,TRBV7-2,NA,TRBJ1-6,few
CASCVQETQYF,TGTGCCAGCTGCGTGCAAGAGACCCAGTACTTC,TRBV6-6,NA,TRBJ2-5,NA
CASRGQGPYGYTF,TGTGCCAGCAGAGGACAGGGACCCTATGGCTACACCTTC,TRBV6-1,TRBD1,TRBJ1-2,NA
CASRNSLAGRSYEQYF,TGTGCCAGCAGGAACAGCTTAGCGGGGAGATCCTACGAGCAGTACTTC,TRBV6-6,TRBD2,TRBJ2-7,NA
CASSPPGDEQYF,TGTGCCAGCAGCCCCCCGGGGGACGAGCAGTACTTC,TRBV4-2,NA,TRBJ2-7,few
CASTNQGGTGELFF,TGTGCCAGCACCAACCAGGGGGGAACCGGGGAGCTGTTTTTT,TRBV2,NA,TRBJ2-2,NA
CASSTGVQETQYF,TGTGCCAGCTCCACCGGAGTCCAAGAGACCCAGTACTTC,TRBV18,NA,TRBJ2-5,NA
CASSPLSLSGNTIYF,TGTGCCAGCTCACCACTCTCCCTCTCTGGAAACACCATATATTTT,TRBV18,NA,TRBJ1-3,NA
CASPNGTRSYEQYF,TGTGCCAGCCCGAACGGGACGCGGTCCTACGAGCAGTACTTC,TRBV5-6,NA,TRBJ2-7,NA
CASSDPLHRSPYEQYF,TGTGCCAGTAGCGACCCCCTTCACAGGTCGCCCTACGAGCAGTACTTC,TRBV19,NA,TRBJ2-7,NA
CASSMGFTDTQYF,TGTGCCAGTAGTATGGGGTTCACAGATACGCAGTATTTT,TRBV19,NA,TRBJ2-3,NA
CASTIGQNGYTF,TGTGCCAGCACCATAGGACAGAATGGCTACACCTTC,TRBV5-6,NA,TRBJ1-2,few
CASSIAPGESGTDTQYF,TGTGCCAGTAGTATAGCCCCCGGGGAAAGCGGAACAGATACGCAGTATTTT,TRBV19,NA,TRBJ2-3,NA
CASSSTGGPTEAFF,TGTGCCAGCAGCTCAACGGGAGGTCCCACTGAAGCTTTCTTT,TRBV5-8,NA,TRBJ1-1,few
CSASRYNEQFF,TGCAGTGCTAGCCGCTACAATGAGCAGTTCTTC,TRBV20-1,NA,TRBJ2-1,NA
CASSEFQGGYTGELFF,TGCGCCAGCAGTGAGTTTCAGGGAGGGTACACCGGGGAGCTGTTTTTT,TRBV10-2,TRBD2,TRBJ2-2,NA
CASSLPVGGPGTEAFF,TGTGCCAGCAGCCTCCCGGTTGGGGGGCCGGGCACTGAAGCTTTCTTT,TRBV5-6,NA,TRBJ1-1,NA
CAWSGGGNQPQHF,TGTGCCTGGAGTGGTGGGGGCAATCAGCCCCAGCATTTT,TRBV30,NA,TRBJ1-5,once
CASSPGRFSYEQYF,TGTGCCAGCAGCCCCGGCCGGTTCTCCTACGAGCAGTACTTC,TRBV7-9,NA,TRBJ2-7,few
CASSPGGNYGYTF,TGTGCCAGCAGCCCTGGAGGAAACTATGGCTACACCTTC,TRBV6-6,NA,TRBJ1-2,NA
CASESLGRETTEAFF,TGTGCCAGCGAATCCCTGGGCAGGGAGACCACTGAAGCTTTCTTT,TRBV6-5,NA,TRBJ1-1,NA
CASSLTGRGYEQSF,TGTGCCAGCAGCCTTACGGGGAGGGGCTACGAGCAGTCCTTC,TRBV9,TRBD2,TRBJ2-7,NA
CASSISATGIGMGMSYTF,TGTGCCAGTAGTATATCCGCCACGGGTATCGGGATGGGTATGAGCTACACCTTC,TRBV19,NA,TRBJ1-2,once
CASSVDGFATQYF,TGTGCCAGCAGCGTAGACGGGTTCGCTACGCAGTATTTT,TRBV9,NA,TRBJ2-3,NA
CASSIRARGQETQYF,TGTGCCAGTAGTATACGTGCGCGGGGGCAAGAGACCCAGTACTTC,TRBV19,TRBD2,TRBJ2-5,NA
CASSQGGDRRDEQFF,TGCGCCAGCAGCCAAGGCGGGGACCGCCGGGATGAGCAGTTCTTC,TRBV4-1,NA,TRBJ2-1,NA
CASRQTLREQFF,TGTGCCAGCAGACAGACCCTCCGTGAGCAGTTCTTC,TRBV19,NA,TRBJ2-1,NA
CASSLGTKETQYF,TGTGCCAGCTCGCTCGGAACAAAAGAGACCCAGTACTTC,TRBV18,NA,TRBJ2-5,NA
CASSESWRQQAETQYF,TGTGCCAGCAGTGAATCTTGGAGACAGCAAGCGGAGACCCAGTACTTC,TRBV25-1,NA,TRBJ2-5,NA
CASRPGQSYEQYF,TGTGCCAGCAGGCCAGGACAGTCCTACGAGCAGTACTTC,TRBV6-5,NA,TRBJ2-7,NA
CASSIVAGPLHF,TGTGCCAGTAGTATAGTTGCAGGCCCCCTCCACTTT,TRBV19,NA,TRBJ1-6,NA
CASSKIAGGHTDTQYF,TGTGCCAGTAGTAAGATAGCGGGGGGGCACACAGATACGCAGTATTTT,TRBV19,TRBD2,TRBJ2-3,NA
CATRKGSGTEAFF,TGTGCCACACGGAAAGGGTCCGGCACTGAAGCTTTCTTT,TRBV11-2,NA,TRBJ1-1,NA
CASSRMNTEAFF,TGTGCCAGCAGCAGGATGAACACTGAAGCTTTCTTT,TRBV6-5,NA,TRBJ1-1,NA
CASSLALAENYGYTF,TGCGCCAGCAGCTTGGCCTTGGCGGAGAACTATGGCTACACCTTC,TRBV5-1,NA,TRBJ1-2,NA
CASSPGVEAFF,TGTGCCAGCAGCCCAGGAGTAGAAGCTTTCTTT,TRBV28,NA,TRBJ1-1,NA
CASSQTTGGYEQYF,TGCGCCAGCAGCCAAACGACAGGGGGCTACGAGCAGTACTTC,TRBV5-1,TRBD1,TRBJ2-7,NA
CAISAGQGAYEQYF,TGTGCCATCAGTGCCGGACAGGGGGCTTACGAGCAGTACTTC,TRBV10-3,TRBD1,TRBJ2-7,NA
CASSLAVASGSHEQFF,TGCGCCAGCAGCTTGGCCGTGGCTAGCGGGAGTCATGAGCAGTTCTTC,TRBV5-1,TRBD2,TRBJ2-1,NA
CASRPQGLSNEKLFF,TGTGCCAGCAGACCACAGGGTTTGTCTAATGAAAAACTGTTTTTT,TRBV6-5,NA,TRBJ1-4,NA
CASTPGGPGDEKLFF,TGTGCCAGCACCCCCGGGGGTCCGGGGGATGAAAAACTGTTTTTT,TRBV5-4,NA,TRBJ1-4,NA
CASSSGTGDEKLFF,TGCGCCAGCAGCTCCGGGACAGGGGATGAAAAACTGTTTTTT,TRBV5-1,TRBD1,TRBJ1-4,NA
CASSETGGQNEQFF,TGTGCCAGCAGTGAGACGGGGGGCCAAAATGAGCAGTTCTTC,TRBV6-1,NA,TRBJ2-1,NA
CASSWTGDTEAFF,TGCGCCAGCAGCTGGACAGGGGACACTGAAGCTTTCTTT,TRBV5-1,TRBD1,TRBJ1-1,NA